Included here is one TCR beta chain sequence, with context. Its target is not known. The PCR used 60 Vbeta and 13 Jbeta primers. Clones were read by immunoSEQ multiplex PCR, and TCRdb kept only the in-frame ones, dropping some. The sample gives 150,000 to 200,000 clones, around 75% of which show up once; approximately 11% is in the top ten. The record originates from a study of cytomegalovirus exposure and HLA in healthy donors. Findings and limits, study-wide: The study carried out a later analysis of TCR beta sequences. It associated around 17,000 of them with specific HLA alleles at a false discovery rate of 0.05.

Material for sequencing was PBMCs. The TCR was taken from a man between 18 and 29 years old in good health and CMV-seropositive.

The CDR3 DNA reads TGCGCCAGCAGTGAGCGGGGGAGGGCTTCCTACAATGAGCAGTTCTTC. Its protein is CASSERGRASYNEQFF. The chain uses TRBV10-1 and TRBJ2-1; 7 bases line up with TRBD2. Germline assignment: CDR1 WNHNN and CDR2 SYGVQD (reference sequence). After removal of 2 bases from V and 1 base from J, the junction contained 5 bases not matched to a gene. The CDR3 is 16 residues long.